A selection of T cell receptor beta chains follows, all from one sample in a study of T cell responses to AZD1222 COVID-19 vaccine. Clones were sequenced by immunoSEQ multiplex PCR, and TCRdb holds only the in-frame ones, with some missing. Here the sample spans around 120,000 clones, 70% to 90% being singletons. This specimen consisted of peripheral blood, obtained on day 0 of AZD1222 vaccination. The receptors were sampled from an adult in good health. The CDR3 runs from the conserved cysteine through the conserved F or W. The D gene is left open where the match is weak. The size entry is marked missing in some rows and otherwise reads once, few, many or a size class.

d_gene	v_gene	j_gene	abundance	CDR3aa	CDR3nt
TRBD2	TRBV5-1	TRBJ2-1	-	CASSLETGLAVEQFF	TGCGCCAGCAGCTTGGAGACGGGACTAGCGGTTGAGCAGTTCTTC
TRBD1	TRBV29-1	TRBJ2-5	-	CSVAGTVQETQYF	TGCAGCGTTGCCGGGACAGTCCAAGAGACCCAGTACTTC
TRBD1	TRBV4-2	TRBJ2-3	-	CASSQDPQGARTDTQYF	TGTGCCAGCAGCCAAGATCCCCAGGGGGCGCGCACAGATACGCAGTATTTT
TRBD1	TRBV27	TRBJ2-7	once	CASSLSRQGNSYEQYF	TGTGCCAGCAGTTTATCAAGACAGGGGAACTCCTACGAGCAGTACTTC
TRBD1	TRBV15	TRBJ1-2	-	CATSRTEGQGKGGYTF	TGTGCCACCAGCAGGACGGAAGGACAGGGTAAGGGTGGCTACACCTTC
TRBD2	TRBV11-2	TRBJ2-1	-	CASSLDLAGKIYEQFF	TGTGCCAGCAGCTTAGATCTAGCGGGAAAAATCTATGAGCAGTTCTTC
-	TRBV7-4	TRBJ2-7	once	CASSLSGRENEQYF	TGTGCCAGCAGCTTAAGCGGCAGGGAGAACGAGCAGTACTTC
-	TRBV12-3/TRBV12-4	TRBJ1-2	-	CASSFTASYGYTF	TGTGCCAGCAGTTTCACAGCGTCCTATGGCTACACCTTC
TRBD1	TRBV6-5	TRBJ2-7	-	CVSSTGTGRFYEQYF	TGTGTCAGCAGTACTGGGACAGGGAGATTTTACGAGCAGTACTTC
-	TRBV5-5	TRBJ2-7	-	CASSLVGGDYEQYF	TGTGCCAGCAGCCTGGTGGGGGGCGATTACGAGCAGTACTTC
-	TRBV30	TRBJ2-5	-	CAWSVLSQETQYF	TGTGCCTGGAGTGTCTTGTCCCAAGAGACCCAGTACTTC
-	TRBV5-5	TRBJ2-5	-	CASSLVGYQETQYF	TGTGCCAGCAGCTTGGTGGGGTACCAAGAGACCCAGTACTTC
TRBD1	TRBV2	TRBJ1-4	-	CASRDTGGNEKLFF	TGTGCCAGCAGGGACACAGGGGGTAATGAAAAACTGTTTTTT
-	TRBV3-1/TRBV3-2	TRBJ2-5	-	CASSQGVGLNQETQYF	TGTGCCAGCAGCCAAGGTGTGGGTCTAAATCAAGAGACCCAGTACTTC
TRBD1	TRBV5-1	TRBJ2-7	once	CASSLEGTGTHEQYF	TGCGCCAGCAGCTTGGAAGGGACAGGGACTCACGAGCAGTACTTC
-	TRBV3-1/TRBV3-2	TRBJ2-4	-	CASSQGLNIQYF	TGTGCCAGCAGCCAAGGTCTAAACATTCAGTACTTC